One and the same sample provided the 28 T cell receptor beta chains below, sequenced in a study of control samples from healthy donors and cancer patients. The repertoire was sequenced with immunoSEQ multiplex PCR; TCRdb's copy has only in-frame clones and lacks some. The sample yields some 130,000 clones, about nine tenths seen once. The sequenced material came from blood. These receptors came from a man aged 25 to 40 in good health.

The rearrangement joins TRBV28 to TRBJ2-5, with D perhaps TRBD1 (5 bases). Germline values: CDR1 MDHEN, CDR2 SYDVKM. CDR3 size: 15 residues. V was trimmed by 2 bases and J by 4 bases, leaving 14 bases between them. CDR3 region: CASSLSHSRGETQYF. The CDR3 nucleotides are TGTGCCAGCAGTTTAAGCCACTCTAGGGGAGAGACCCAGTACTTC.

This chain links TRBV5-4 with TRBJ2-7; 7 nucleotides match TRBD1. This CDR3 comprises 15 residues. The V and J ends lost 5 bases and 3 bases, in that order; junction bases with no gene match: 11. Germline values: CDR1 SGHNT, CDR2 YYREEE (reference sequence). CDR3 nucleotide sequence: TGTGCCAGCAGTTTTACCGGGACAGTCCTCTACGAGCAGTACTTC. This codes for CASSFTGTVLYEQYF.

J is TRBJ1-1 and V is TRBV5-6, with D perhaps TRBD1 (5 bases). CDR3 length: 16 residues. V lost 1 base and J 0 bases, leaving 13 bases between the germline ends. Germline-derived CDR1 and CDR2 are SGHDT and YYEEEE. The CDR3 here is CASSLSGRLMNTEAFF. The CDR3 region has the DNA TGTGCCAGCAGCTTGTCAGGGCGCTTAATGAACACTGAAGCTTTCTTT.

This clone has only one observation. CDR3 residues: CASSIGQGDEKLFF. The CDR3 DNA follows: TGTGCCAGTAGTATCGGACAGGGGGATGAAAAACTGTTTTTT. J is TRBJ1-4 and V is TRBV19, with TRBD1 matching 10 bases. This CDR3 has 14 amino acids. Germline assignment: CDR1 LNHDA and CDR2 SQIVND (reference sequence). Trimming removed 3 bases from V and 6 bases from J; junction bases left unmatched: 1.

The table lists this clone with a count of one. The rearrangement links TRBV21-1 to TRBJ2-5; TRBD1, the D gene given by the table, was not confirmed from the DNA. TRBV21-1 is labeled a pseudogene. There are 20 residues in the CDR3. The CDR3 reads CASSKVKYRKGRGFRETQYF. The DNA of the CDR3 is TGTGCCAGCAGCAAAGTCAAGTATCGTAAGGGAAGGGGGTTTAGAGAGACCCAGTACTTC.

This clone showed up just a few times. The chain uses TRBV6-1 and TRBJ2-1; D not resolved. Trimming took 0 bases from V and 9 from J, leaving 15 bases between them. The CDR3 has 15 amino acids. Germline assignment: CDR1 MNHNS and CDR2 SASEGT. In nucleotides, the CDR3 is TGTGCCAGCAGTGAAGCGACGACCTCTCGATCTGAGCAGTTCTTC. Translating gives CASSEATTSRSEQFF.

The chain combines TRBV15 with TRBJ2-5, with a tentative D call TRBD2 (6 bases). Per the germline V gene, CDR1 is LNHNV and CDR2 is YYDKDF (reference sequence). CDR3 length equals 14 residues. V lost 5 bases to trimming and J lost 4 bases, with 14 bases between them. The CDR3 nucleotides read TGTGCCACCAGCCCGGGAGTTCACCCAGAGACCCAGTACTTC. Amino acids: CATSPGVHPETQYF.

This clone was picked up one time. This sequence joins TRBV9 and TRBJ1-1; D is undetermined. The CDR3 contains 13 residues. The ends were cut back, 0 bases at V and 5 bases at J, with 8 bases in the middle. Per germline, CDR1 SGDLS and CDR2 YYNGEE. CDR3: CASSVDGWTEAFF. The CDR3 region has the DNA TGTGCCAGCAGCGTAGACGGGTGGACTGAAGCTTTCTTT.

The J gene is TRBJ2-5, the V gene TRBV7-9, with 7 bases identical to TRBD1. Germline V gives CDR1 SEHNR, CDR2 FQNEAQ (reference sequence). V trimming: 5 bases; J trimming: 2 bases; junction bases outside the gene matches: 2. The CDR3 has 13 residues. This CDR3 is CASSATGQETQYF. The CDR3 DNA is TGTGCCAGCAGCGCGACAGGGCAAGAGACCCAGTACTTC.

The chain is built from TRBV7-3 and TRBJ1-1; D gene ambiguous. The germline CDR1 and CDR2 sequences are SGHTA and FQGTGA. Trimming cost V 2 bases and J 8 bases, with 12 bases left between them. The CDR3 is 13 residues long. CDR3 DNA sequence: TGTGCCAGCAGCTTAGGACCGGACGGAGAAGCTTTCTTT. As protein: CASSLGPDGEAFF.

This rearrangement joins TRBV28 to TRBJ1-4; 8 nucleotides match TRBD1. CDR3 length equals 13 residues. Per germline, CDR1 MDHEN and CDR2 SYDVKM. V was pared by 8 bases and J by 8 bases, with 7 bases of the junction left unmatched. CDR3 in amino acids: CASGQGLREKLFF. The CDR3 DNA sequence: TGTGCCAGCGGACAGGGTTTGAGGGAAAAACTGTTTTTT.

The rearrangement uses TRBV12-5 and TRBJ2-1; D unclear. The V gene lost 2 bases and the J gene lost 5 bases, with 7 bases spanning the gap. CDR1 and CDR2 (germline): LGHNT, FRNRAP. The CDR3 sequence is 13 residues long. The CDR3 spells CASGLQADNEQFF. The CDR3 DNA follows: TGTGCTAGTGGTTTGCAAGCCGACAATGAGCAGTTCTTC.

The chain combines TRBV27 with TRBJ1-1; the D gene is possibly TRBD1 (5 bases). Germline V gene data show CDR1 as MNHEY and CDR2 as SMNVEV (reference sequence). The CDR3 has 13 residues. The ends were cut back, 7 bases at V and 4 bases at J, with 13 bases in the middle. In DNA, the CDR3 is TGTGCCAGCAAAGGGACCCGTACCACTGAAGCTTTCTTT. Translated: CASKGTRTTEAFF.

This sequence joins TRBV24-1 and TRBJ2-1, with 8 positions matching TRBD2. Germline lookup yields CDR1 KGHDR and CDR2 SFDVKD. V shed 3 bases and J 6 bases; nucleotides not matched to a gene: 3. This CDR3 contains 14 residues. Written as DNA, the CDR3 is TGTGCCACCAGTGATACTAGCGGAGGCAATGAGCAGTTCTTC. Its translation: CATSDTSGGNEQFF.

This clone was counted between two and nine times. The chain couples TRBV9 to TRBJ2-1; perhaps TRBD2 as D (6 bases). The V gene's germline CDR1 is SGDLS and CDR2 YYNGEE. V was clipped by 3 bases and J by 1 base, with 29 bases between them. The CDR3 is 21 residues long. The CDR3 spells CASSALFGTPDWQSSYNEQFF. The CDR3 coding sequence is TGTGCCAGCAGCGCGCTCTTCGGGACTCCCGACTGGCAATCTTCCTACAATGAGCAGTTCTTC.

The chain combines TRBV30 with TRBJ2-3; possible D gene TRBD2, 6 bases. Germline CDR1 reads GTSNPN; CDR2 reads SVGIG (reference sequence). The CDR3 has 15 amino acids. V lost 2 bases and J lost 3, with 15 bases in between. The CDR3 sequence is CAWSSGFLGTDTQYF. DNA of the CDR3: TGTGCCTGGAGTAGCGGGTTTTTAGGAACAGATACGCAGTATTTT. The whole variable domain, remainder taken from reference TRBV30 and TRBJ2-3, is SQTIHQWPATLVQPVGSPLSLECTVEGTSNPNLYWYRQAAGRGLQLLFYSVGIGQISSEVPQNLSASRPQDRQFILSSKKLLLSDSGFYLCAWSSGFLGTDTQYFGPGTRLTVL.

This sequence joins TRBV5-6 and TRBJ2-7; D gene uncertain. The V gene lost 4 bases and the J gene lost 2 bases, with 13 bases spanning the gap. The length of the CDR3 is 14 residues. Germline V gives CDR1 SGHDT, CDR2 YYEEEE. The CDR3 DNA reads as TGTGCCAGCAGCCCCGCCGGGTCCCCCTACGAGCAGTACTTC. Protein: CASSPAGSPYEQYF.

The rearrangement joins TRBV6-2 or TRBV6-3 to TRBJ1-2, with D possibly TRBD1 on 5 matching bases. Deletions cut 0 bases from V and 2 bases from J, with 10 bases between. Per germline, CDR1 MNHEY and CDR2 SVGEGT. The CDR3 spans 15 residues. The CDR3 here is CASSYSAGGNYGYTF. CDR3 nucleotide sequence: TGTGCCAGCAGTTACTCGGCTGGGGGGAACTATGGCTACACCTTC.

The chain employs TRBV11-1 and TRBJ1-2; D gene ambiguous. The germline gives CDR1 SGHAT, CDR2 FQDESV (reference sequence). V shed 1 base and J shed 8 bases, with 11 bases lying between them. The CDR3 runs 13 residues. The CDR3 loop reads CASSLVHSGGYTF. In DNA form, the CDR3 reads TGTGCCAGCAGCTTAGTACATTCTGGAGGCTACACCTTC.

The V gene is TRBV6-1, the J gene TRBJ1-4; perhaps TRBD1 as D (5 bases). V lost 4 bases and J lost 8, with 20 bases in between. The CDR3 totals 16 residues. The germline gives CDR1 MNHNS, CDR2 SASEGT. The CDR3 here is CASSVGTGGVREKLFF. The CDR3 DNA is TGTGCCAGCAGTGTCGGGACGGGGGGAGTGAGGGAAAAACTGTTTTTT.

This clone was seen a handful of times. The gene calls are TRBV28 and TRBJ1-2; D remains unclear. Between the trimmed V and J ends, which lost 6 bases and 6 bases, there was a span of 14 bases. The CDR3 covers 13 residues. Looked up from germline, CDR1 is MDHEN and CDR2 is SYDVKM. The CDR3 sequence: CASSQTLGDGYTF. The CDR3 bases are TGTGCCAGCAGCCAAACTCTTGGGGATGGCTACACCTTC.

The sample holds one count of this clone. The V call is TRBV4-3, the J call TRBJ1-2; TRBD1 might be the D (5 bases). The V end lost 0 bases, the J end lost 2 bases, and 19 bases lay between the germline ends. This CDR3 has 18 residues. Germline assignment: CDR1 LGHNA and CDR2 YSLEER. CDR3 loop: CASSQDGGTPNPNYGYTF. CDR3 nucleotides: TGCGCCAGCAGCCAAGATGGGGGAACACCAAACCCCAACTATGGCTACACCTTC.

V gene TRBV6-5 combines with J gene TRBJ1-2; 9 bases are shared with TRBD1. With V trimmed by 10 bases and J by 5 bases, 8 bases remained unmatched. The CDR3 has 13 residues. Germline assignment: CDR1 MNHEY and CDR2 SVGAGI. The CDR3 DNA is TGTGCCACACACAGGGGGCCTGGGTATGGCTACACCTTC. Amino acid sequence: CATHRGPGYGYTF.

The chain uses TRBV10-3 and TRBJ2-1; tentative D call: TRBD1 (5 bases). Per the germline V gene, CDR1 is ENHRY and CDR2 is SYGVKD. The CDR3 contains 15 residues. Trimming took 5 bases from V and 6 from J, leaving 17 bases between them. CDR3 sequence (DNA): TGTGCCATCAGTAATCCCCTAAGAGACAGCAATGAGCAGTTCTTC. Translation: CAISNPLRDSNEQFF.

This chain uses TRBV2 with TRBJ2-7; D call uncertain. The germline V gene has CDR1 SNHLY and CDR2 FYNNEI. This CDR3 has 13 residues. The V end lost 3 bases, the J end lost 8 bases, and 14 bases lay between the germline ends. Written as DNA, the CDR3 is TGTGCCAGCAGTGAGGAGAGAGACCGAAAGCAGTACTTC. It specifies CASSEERDRKQYF.

This chain links TRBV11-3 with TRBJ2-7; the D is unclear. CDR3 length equals 14 residues. Trimming left V 6 bases short and J 1 base short, with 13 bases between. Looked up from germline, CDR1 is SGHNT and CDR2 is YENEEA. This CDR3 reads CASSPSRASYEQYF. Here the CDR3 DNA reads TGTGCCAGCAGTCCCTCTAGGGCGTCCTACGAGCAGTACTTC. The full variable domain, with the rest looked up from reference TRBV11-3 and TRBJ2-7, is EAGVVQSPRYKIIEKKQPVAFWCNPISGHNTLYWYLQNLGQGPELLIRYENEEAVDDSQLPKDRFSAERLKGVDSTLKIQPAELGDSAVYLCASSPSRASYEQYFGPGTRLTVT.

This clone appeared a single time. The V call is TRBV3-1 (or the pseudogene TRBV3-2), the J call TRBJ2-7; D remains ambiguous. The CDR3 is 18 amino acids. The ends were cut back, 1 base at V and 0 bases at J, with 19 bases in the middle. Per the germline V gene, CDR1 is LGHDT and CDR2 is YNNKEL (reference sequence). The CDR3 DNA reads TGTGCCAGCAGCCAAGCTATCTTGTCGGTTAGGAGCTCCTACGAGCAGTACTTC. As protein: CASSQAILSVRSSYEQYF.

The chain combines TRBV5-6 with TRBJ1-5; tentative D call: TRBD1 (5 bases). Trimming took off 0 bases at V and 2 bases at J, with 9 bases between the two ends. The CDR3 covers 15 residues. Germline CDR1 is SGHDT and CDR2 is YYEEEE. DNA of the CDR3: TGTGCCAGCAGCTTGGGACAGATGGGCAATCAGCCCCAGCATTTT. Translation: CASSLGQMGNQPQHF.